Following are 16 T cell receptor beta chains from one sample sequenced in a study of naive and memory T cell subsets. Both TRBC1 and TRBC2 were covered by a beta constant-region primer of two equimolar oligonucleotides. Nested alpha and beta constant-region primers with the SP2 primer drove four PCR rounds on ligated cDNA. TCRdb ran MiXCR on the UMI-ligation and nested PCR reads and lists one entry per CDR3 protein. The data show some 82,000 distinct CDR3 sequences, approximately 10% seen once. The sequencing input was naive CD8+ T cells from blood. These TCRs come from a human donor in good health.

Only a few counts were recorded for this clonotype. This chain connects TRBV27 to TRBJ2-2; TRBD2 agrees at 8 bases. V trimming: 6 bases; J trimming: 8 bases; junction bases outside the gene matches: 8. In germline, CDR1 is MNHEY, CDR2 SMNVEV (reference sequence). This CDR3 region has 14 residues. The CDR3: CASSQLAAAGELFF. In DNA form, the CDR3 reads TGTGCCAGCAGCCAACTAGCGGCCGCGGGGGAGCTGTTTTTT.

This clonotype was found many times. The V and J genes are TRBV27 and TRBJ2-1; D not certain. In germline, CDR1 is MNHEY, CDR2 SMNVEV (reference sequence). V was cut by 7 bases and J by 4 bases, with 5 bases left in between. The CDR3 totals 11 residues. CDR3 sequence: CASTGYNEQFF. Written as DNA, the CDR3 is TGTGCCAGCACCGGATACAATGAGCAGTTCTTC.

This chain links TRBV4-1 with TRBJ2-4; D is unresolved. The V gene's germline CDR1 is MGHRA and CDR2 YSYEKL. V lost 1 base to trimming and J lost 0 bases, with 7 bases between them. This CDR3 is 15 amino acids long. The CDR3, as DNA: TGCGCCAGCAGCCAAGGCGACCTAGCCAAAAACATTCAGTACTTC. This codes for CASSQGDLAKNIQYF.

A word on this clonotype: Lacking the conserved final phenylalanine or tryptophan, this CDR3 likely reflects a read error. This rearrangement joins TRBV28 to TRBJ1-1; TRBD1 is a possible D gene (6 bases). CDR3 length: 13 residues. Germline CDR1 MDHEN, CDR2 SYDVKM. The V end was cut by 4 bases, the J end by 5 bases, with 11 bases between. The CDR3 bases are TGTGCCAGCAGTTACGGGGGCGGGACTGAAGCTTTCATT. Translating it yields CASSYGGGTEAFI.

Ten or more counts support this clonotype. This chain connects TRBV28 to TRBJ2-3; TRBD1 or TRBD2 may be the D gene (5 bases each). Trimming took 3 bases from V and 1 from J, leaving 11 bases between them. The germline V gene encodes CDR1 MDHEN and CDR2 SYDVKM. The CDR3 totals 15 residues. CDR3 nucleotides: TGTGCCAGCAGTTTCCGGGACCAACGCACAGATACGCAGTATTTT. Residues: CASSFRDQRTDTQYF.

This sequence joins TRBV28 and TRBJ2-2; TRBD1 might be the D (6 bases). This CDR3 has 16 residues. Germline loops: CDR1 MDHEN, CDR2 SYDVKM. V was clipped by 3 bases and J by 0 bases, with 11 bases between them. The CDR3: CASSFSDSPNTGELFF. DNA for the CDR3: TGTGCCAGCAGTTTTTCGGACAGCCCGAACACCGGGGAGCTGTTTTTT. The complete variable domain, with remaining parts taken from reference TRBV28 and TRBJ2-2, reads DVKVTQSSRYLVKRTGEKVFLECVQDMDHENMFWYRQDPGLGLRLIYFSYDVKMKEKGDIPEGYSVSREKKERFSLILESASTNQTSMYLCASSFSDSPNTGELFFGEGSRLTVL.

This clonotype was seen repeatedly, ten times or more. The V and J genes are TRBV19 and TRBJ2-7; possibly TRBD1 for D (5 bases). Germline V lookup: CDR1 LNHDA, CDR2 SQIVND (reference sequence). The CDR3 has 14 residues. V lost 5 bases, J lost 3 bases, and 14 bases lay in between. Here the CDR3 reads CASSDRSRDYEQYF. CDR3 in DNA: TGTGCCAGTAGTGACAGATCGAGAGACTACGAGCAGTACTTC.

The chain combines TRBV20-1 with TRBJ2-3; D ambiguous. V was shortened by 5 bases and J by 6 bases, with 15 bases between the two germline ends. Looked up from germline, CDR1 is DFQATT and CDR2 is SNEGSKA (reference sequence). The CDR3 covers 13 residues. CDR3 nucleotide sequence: TGCAGTGCTCTGGACCGGGCCTATGATACGCAGTATTTT. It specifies CSALDRAYDTQYF.

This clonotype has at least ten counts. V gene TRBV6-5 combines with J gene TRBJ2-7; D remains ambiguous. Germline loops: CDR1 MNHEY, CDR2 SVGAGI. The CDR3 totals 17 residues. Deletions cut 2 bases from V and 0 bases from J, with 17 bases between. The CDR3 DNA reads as TGTGCCAGCAGTTACCGCCCCAGCTCTACGAGCTCCTACGAGCAGTACTTC. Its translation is CASSYRPSSTSSYEQYF.

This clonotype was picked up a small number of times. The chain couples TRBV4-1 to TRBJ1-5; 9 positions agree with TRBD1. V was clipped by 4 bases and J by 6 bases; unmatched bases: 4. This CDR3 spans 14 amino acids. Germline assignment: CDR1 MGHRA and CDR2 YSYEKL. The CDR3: CASSPGQGRQPQHF. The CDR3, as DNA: TGCGCCAGCAGCCCTGGACAGGGGCGTCAGCCCCAGCATTTT.

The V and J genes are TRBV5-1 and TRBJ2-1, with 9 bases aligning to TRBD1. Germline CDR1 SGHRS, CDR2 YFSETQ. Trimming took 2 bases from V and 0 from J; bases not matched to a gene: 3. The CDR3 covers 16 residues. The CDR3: CASSLGQGSSYNEQFF. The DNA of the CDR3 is TGCGCCAGCAGCTTAGGACAGGGGAGCTCCTACAATGAGCAGTTCTTC.

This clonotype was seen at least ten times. The CDR3 spells CSAWRGSSYNEQFF. In DNA form, the CDR3 reads TGCAGTGCCTGGCGGGGAAGCTCCTACAATGAGCAGTTCTTC. This chain joins TRBV20-1 and TRBJ2-1, with D perhaps TRBD2 (6 bases). Trimming stripped 6 bases from V and 0 bases from J, with 12 bases between. This CDR3 spans 14 amino acids. Germline CDR1 DFQATT, CDR2 SNEGSKA (reference sequence).

CDR3 coding DNA: TGTGCCAGCAGTTCCTCTAGCGGGGGCCGCTCTTACGAGCAGTACTTC. Encoded protein: CASSSSSGGRSYEQYF. The genes are TRBV12-3 or TRBV12-4 and TRBJ2-7; TRBD2 agrees at 10 bases. The CDR3 has 16 residues. V lost 4 bases to trimming and J lost 4 bases; unmatched junction nucleotides: 10.

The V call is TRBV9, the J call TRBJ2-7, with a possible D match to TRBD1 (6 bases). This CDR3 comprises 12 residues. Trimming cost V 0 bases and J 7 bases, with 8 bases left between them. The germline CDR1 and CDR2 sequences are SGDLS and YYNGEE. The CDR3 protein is CASSVGQEEQYF. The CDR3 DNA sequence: TGTGCCAGCAGCGTAGGACAGGAAGAGCAGTACTTC. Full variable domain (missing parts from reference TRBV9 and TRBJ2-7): DSGVTQTPKHLITATGQRVTLRCSPRSGDLSVYWYQQSLDQGLQFLIQYYNGEERAKGNILERFSAQQFPDLHSELNLSSLELGDSALYFCASSVGQEEQYFGPGTRLTVT.

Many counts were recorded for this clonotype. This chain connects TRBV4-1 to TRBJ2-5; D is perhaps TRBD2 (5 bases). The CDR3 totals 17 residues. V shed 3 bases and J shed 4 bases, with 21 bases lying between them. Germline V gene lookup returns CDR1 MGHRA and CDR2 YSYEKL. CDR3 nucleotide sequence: TGCGCCAGCAGCCAGAGCGGAAGCCTACCCCCCGGAGAGACCCAGTACTTC. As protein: CASSQSGSLPPGETQYF.

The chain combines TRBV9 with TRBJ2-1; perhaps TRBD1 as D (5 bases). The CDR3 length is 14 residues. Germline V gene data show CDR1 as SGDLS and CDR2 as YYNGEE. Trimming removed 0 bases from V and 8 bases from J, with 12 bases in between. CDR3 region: CASSVGGSSDEQFF. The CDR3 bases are TGTGCCAGCAGCGTAGGGGGCAGTTCGGATGAGCAGTTCTTC.